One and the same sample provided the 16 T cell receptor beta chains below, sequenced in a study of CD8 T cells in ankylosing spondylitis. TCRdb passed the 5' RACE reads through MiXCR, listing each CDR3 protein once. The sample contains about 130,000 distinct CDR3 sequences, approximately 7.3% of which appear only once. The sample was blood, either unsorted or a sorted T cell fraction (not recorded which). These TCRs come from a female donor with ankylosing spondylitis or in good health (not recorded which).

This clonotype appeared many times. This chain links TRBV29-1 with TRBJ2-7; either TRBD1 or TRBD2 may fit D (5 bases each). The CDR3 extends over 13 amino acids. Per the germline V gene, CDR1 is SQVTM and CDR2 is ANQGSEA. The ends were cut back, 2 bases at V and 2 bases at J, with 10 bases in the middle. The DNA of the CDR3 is TGCAGCGTTGAAAGGGACGGGGCCTACGAGCAGTACTTC. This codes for CSVERDGAYEQYF.

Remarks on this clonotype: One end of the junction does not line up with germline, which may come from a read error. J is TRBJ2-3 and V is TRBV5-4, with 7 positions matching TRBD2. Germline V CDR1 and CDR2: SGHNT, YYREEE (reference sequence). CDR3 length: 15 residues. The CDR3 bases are TGTTCCAGCACCCGGGCCGGACTAGAGTCAGATACGCAGTATTTT. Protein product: CSSTRAGLESDTQYF.

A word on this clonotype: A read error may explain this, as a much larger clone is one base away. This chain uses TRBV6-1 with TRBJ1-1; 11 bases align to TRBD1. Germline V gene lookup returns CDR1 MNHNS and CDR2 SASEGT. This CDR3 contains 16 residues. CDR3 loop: CASSVGTGGMNTEALF. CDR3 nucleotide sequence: TGTGCCAGCAGTGTGGGGACAGGGGGTATGAACACTGAAGCTCTCTTT.

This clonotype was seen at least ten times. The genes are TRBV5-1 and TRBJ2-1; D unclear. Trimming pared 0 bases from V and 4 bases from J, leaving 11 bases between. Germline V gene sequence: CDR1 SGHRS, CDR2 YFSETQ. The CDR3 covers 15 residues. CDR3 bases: TGCGCCAGCAGCTTGGACGGAACTCGATACAATGAGCAGTTCTTC. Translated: CASSLDGTRYNEQFF.

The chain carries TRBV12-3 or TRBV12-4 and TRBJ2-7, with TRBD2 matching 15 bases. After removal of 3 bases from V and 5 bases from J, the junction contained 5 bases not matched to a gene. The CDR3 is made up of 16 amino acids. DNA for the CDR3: TGTGCCAGCAGTTTTAGGACTAGCGGGGGGGCTCACGAGCAGTACTTC. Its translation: CASSFRTSGGAHEQYF.

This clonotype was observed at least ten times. As DNA, the CDR3 is TGTGCCAGCACCCCAGGACCCCGCGAAGCTAACTATGGCTACACCTTC. Protein sequence: CASTPGPREANYGYTF. This chain links TRBV12-3 or TRBV12-4 with TRBJ1-2; D gene uncertain. The CDR3 totals 16 residues. Trimming stripped 7 bases from V and 0 bases from J, with 18 bases between.

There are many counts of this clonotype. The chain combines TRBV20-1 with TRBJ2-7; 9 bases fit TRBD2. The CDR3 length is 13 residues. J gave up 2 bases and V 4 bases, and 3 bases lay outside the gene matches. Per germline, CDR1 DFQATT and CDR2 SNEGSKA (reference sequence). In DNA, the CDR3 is TGCAGTGCTATAGCGGGGGACGCCTACGAGCAGTACTTC. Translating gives CSAIAGDAYEQYF.

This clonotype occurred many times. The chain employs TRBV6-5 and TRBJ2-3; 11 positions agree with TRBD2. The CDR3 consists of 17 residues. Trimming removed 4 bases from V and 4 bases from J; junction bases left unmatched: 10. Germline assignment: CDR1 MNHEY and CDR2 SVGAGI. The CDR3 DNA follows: TGTGCCAGCAGTTCCCCCGAAGTAGCGGGGGGGCCAGATACGCAGTATTTT. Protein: CASSSPEVAGGPDTQYF.

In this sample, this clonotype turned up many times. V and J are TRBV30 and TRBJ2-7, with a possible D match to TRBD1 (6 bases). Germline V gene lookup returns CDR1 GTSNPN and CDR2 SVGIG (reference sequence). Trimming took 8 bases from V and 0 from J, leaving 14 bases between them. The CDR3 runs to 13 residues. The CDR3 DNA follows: TGTGCCCACAGGGCTTCAAGCTCCTACGAGCAGTACTTC. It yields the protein CAHRASSSYEQYF.

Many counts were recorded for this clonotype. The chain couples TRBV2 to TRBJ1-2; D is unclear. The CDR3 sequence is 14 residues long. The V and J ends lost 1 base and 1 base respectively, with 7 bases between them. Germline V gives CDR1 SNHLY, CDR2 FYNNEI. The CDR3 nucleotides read TGTGCCAGCAGTGAAGTTCCTAATAACTATGGCTACACCTTC. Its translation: CASSEVPNNYGYTF.

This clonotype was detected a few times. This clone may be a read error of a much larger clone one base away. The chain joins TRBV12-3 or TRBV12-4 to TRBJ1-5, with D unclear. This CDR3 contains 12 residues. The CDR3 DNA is TGTGTCAGCAGCTTTATGCCTCAGCCCCAGCATTTT. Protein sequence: CVSSFMPQPQHF.

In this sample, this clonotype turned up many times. CDR3 DNA sequence: TGTGCCAGCAGAGAATATTTCGGGGACGGACCTGAAGCTTTCTTT. Translated, it gives CASREYFGDGPEAFF. The rearrangement joins TRBV6-1 to TRBJ1-1; tentative D call: TRBD1 (5 bases). CDR3 length: 15 residues. Germline CDR1 is MNHNS and CDR2 is SASEGT. Between the trimmed V and J ends, which lost 6 bases and 6 bases, there was a span of 20 bases.

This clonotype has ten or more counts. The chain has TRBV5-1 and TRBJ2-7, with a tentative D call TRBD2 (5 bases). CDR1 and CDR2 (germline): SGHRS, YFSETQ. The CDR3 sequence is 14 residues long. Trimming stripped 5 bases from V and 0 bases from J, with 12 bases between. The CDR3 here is CASRFGAGSYEQYF. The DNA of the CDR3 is TGCGCCAGCAGATTCGGCGCGGGCTCCTACGAGCAGTACTTC.

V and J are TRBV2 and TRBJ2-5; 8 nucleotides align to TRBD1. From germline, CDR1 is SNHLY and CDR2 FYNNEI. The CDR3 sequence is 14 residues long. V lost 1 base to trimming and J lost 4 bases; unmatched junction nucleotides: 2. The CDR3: CASSEGQGIETQYF. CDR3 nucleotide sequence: TGTGCCAGCAGTGAAGGACAGGGGATAGAGACCCAGTACTTC.

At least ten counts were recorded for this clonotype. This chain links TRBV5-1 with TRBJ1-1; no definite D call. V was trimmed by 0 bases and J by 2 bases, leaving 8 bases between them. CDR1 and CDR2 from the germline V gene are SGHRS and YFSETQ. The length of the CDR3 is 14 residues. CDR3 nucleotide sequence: TGCGCCAGCAGCTTGGTCTCCGGTAACACTGAAGCTTTCTTT. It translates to CASSLVSGNTEAFF.

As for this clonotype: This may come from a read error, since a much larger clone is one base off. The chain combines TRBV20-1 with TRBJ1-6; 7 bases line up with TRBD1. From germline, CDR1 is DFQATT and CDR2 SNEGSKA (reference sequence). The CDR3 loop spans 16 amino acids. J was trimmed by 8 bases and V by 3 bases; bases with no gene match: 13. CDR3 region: CSARARTGTVDSPLHF. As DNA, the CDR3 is TGCAGTGCTAGGGCGCGAACCGGGACAGTGGATTCACCCCTCCACTTT.